In this sample, the clone carrying this T cell receptor (beta chain) turned up once. The antigen is not known. Patients included in sequencing had previously demonstrated CD8+CD57+ cell expansion by flow cytometry. Everyone among the patients had severe acquired aplastic anemia. All patients were therapy-naive when blood was sampled. These data are taken from a study of CD8+CD57+ T cells in acquired aplastic anemia. Study-wide context: Around 3.5 ug was the average amount of DNA from sorted CD4+ and CD8+ cells. General study results and limits: Patients shared about 30 CD8+ CDR3 sequences with controls.

Looked up from germline, CDR1 is DFQATT and CDR2 is SNEGSKA (reference sequence). V was cut by 3 bases and J by 10 bases, with 15 bases left in between. The CDR3 consists of 12 residues. Profiles of TCR beta VDJ and CDR3 were generated from a genomic DNA template. TCRdb re-derived calls from the reads in MiXCR, one entry per CDR3 protein. The repertoire includes roughly 200,000 distinct CDR3 sequences, about three fifths of them detected once, and about 42% sits in the top ten. The sequencing sample was made of sorted CD4+, CD8+, or CD8+CD57+ T cells (not recorded which) from PBMCs. The J gene is TRBJ1-1, the V gene TRBV20-1; D not certain. This TCR derives from a human donor with aplastic anemia. DNA for the CDR3: TGCAGTGCTAGGGGCACACTAGCGGGAGCTTTCTTT. It yields the protein CSARGTLAGAFF.